The clone carrying this T cell receptor beta chain was picked up one time. The antigen is undetermined. These data originate in a study of CD4 T cell repertoires in COVID-19. Background on the study: Other coronavirus spike proteins restimulated relabeled CFSE-low cells expanded with IL-2 for over 8 days.

Samples came from patients recovered from mild-to-severe COVID-19. Sequencing was done directly on freshly isolated, uncultured memory T cells. Data came from immunoSEQ multiplex PCR; TCRdb stores just in-frame clones and leaves some out. Here the sample spans about 75,000 clones, 83% being singletons. General study points: Suggested intraclonal diversification: top SARS-CoV-2-reactive clonotypes appeared in two or three memory subsets.

V shed 5 bases and J 2 bases; nucleotides not matched to a gene: 3. The CDR3 has 14 residues. CDR1 and CDR2 (germline): SGHVS, FQNEAQ. The source material was CD4+ T cells from peripheral blood, sampled after recovery from COVID-19. This receptor was taken from a human donor who had COVID-19. The chain recombines TRBV7-8 with TRBJ1-3, with TRBD1 matching over 7 bases. CDR3: CASSRGTAGNTIYF. CDR3 nucleotides: TGTGCCAGCAGCCGAGGGACAGCTGGAAACACCATATATTTT.